Listed below are T cell receptor beta chains from one sample, sequenced in a study of blood T cell repertoires in COVID-19. Measured with immunoSEQ multiplex PCR; TCRdb has only the in-frame clones, and not every one. The data show some 80,000 clones, roughly 84% seen once. Source material: peripheral blood. These receptors came from a man aged 60 to 69 with COVID-19, enrolled during active disease. CDR3s include the opening cysteine and the closing phenylalanine or tryptophan. The order of the fields is J gene, D gene, clone size, V gene, CDR3 DNA, CDR3 protein. The D gene is left open where the match is weak. Not all rows give a size; the values are once, few, many and, for expanded clones, a class.

TRBJ1-6 TRBD1 . TRBV6-6 TGTGCCAGCACAGGGGGACAGGAGAATTCACCCCTCCACTTT CASTGGQENSPLHF
TRBJ1-1 . . TRBV7-5 TGTGTCAGAAGCCGTGACAGGGGATGTCGAGCTTTCTTT CVRSRDRGCRAFF
TRBJ1-1 . . TRBV3-1/TRBV3-2 TGTGCCAGCAGCCAAGGTTACAGGAACACTGAAGCTTTCTTT CASSQGYRNTEAFF
TRBJ2-1 TRBD1 . TRBV11-2 TGTGCCAGCACAATTTATCCGGGACAGGGGGAAAATGAGCAGTTCTTC CASTIYPGQGENEQFF
TRBJ2-2 TRBD2 many TRBV4-1 TGCGCCAGCAGCCAGACTAGCCCCTACACCGGGGAGCTGTTTTTT CASSQTSPYTGELFF
TRBJ2-3 TRBD2 . TRBV7-2 TGTGCCAGCAGCCCAGGACTAGCGGACACAGATACGCAGTATTTT CASSPGLADTDTQYF
TRBJ2-3 TRBD2 few TRBV2 TGTGCCAGCAGCCTGTCTAGCGGGATATGGGCAGATACGCAGTATTTT CASSLSSGIWADTQYF
TRBJ1-5 . . TRBV19 TGTGCCAGTAGCCGACAGAAGAATAGCAATCAGCCCCAGCATTTT CASSRQKNSNQPQHF
TRBJ2-5 . . TRBV6-5 TGTGCCAGCACGGCAGCGCAAGAGACCCAGTACTTC CASTAAQETQYF
TRBJ1-4 TRBD1 . TRBV29-1 TGCAGCGTTGGGGGGACAGACCATGAAAAACTGTTTTTT CSVGGTDHEKLFF
TRBJ1-2 TRBD1 . TRBV2 TGTGCCAGCAGTGGCCGACGGGACAGGGGCCCATTATTC CASSGRRDRGPLF
TRBJ2-7 TRBD2 . TRBV6-5 TGTGCCAGCAGTCGAGAAGCGGGGAGATCCTACGAGCAGTACTTC CASSREAGRSYEQYF
TRBJ1-6 . . TRBV4-1 TGCGCCAGCAGCCAAGAAGACACCTATAATTCACCCCTCCACTTT CASSQEDTYNSPLHF
TRBJ1-5 TRBD1 few TRBV28 TGTGCCAGCAGGTGGGACAGGGCCGGCAATCAGCCCCAGCATTTT CASRWDRAGNQPQHF
TRBJ2-3 TRBD1 . TRBV5-4 TGTGCCAGCAGCTTCGGGACAGGCACAGATACGCAGTATTTT CASSFGTGTDTQYF
TRBJ2-3 TRBD2 . TRBV5-1 TGCGCCAGCAGCTTGGTCGCTAGCGGGAGTAATTCACCAGATACGCAGTATTTT CASSLVASGSNSPDTQYF
TRBJ1-4 . once TRBV5-4 TGTGCCAGCAGCTCGAATCCGGGACTGTCAGGAACTAATGAAAAACTGTTTTTT CASSSNPGLSGTNEKLFF
TRBJ2-2 TRBD2 . TRBV2 TGTGCCAGCAGTGAGAGGACAAGCGGGAGTGGCGGGGAGCTGTTTTTT CASSERTSGSGGELFF
TRBJ1-6 . . TRBV5-4 TGTGCCAGCAGCCCCGACTGGAATTCACCCCTCCACTTT CASSPDWNSPLHF
TRBJ2-7 . . TRBV19 TGTGCCAGTAGTATAGGGGGCCAGTACGAGCAGTACTTC CASSIGGQYEQYF
TRBJ1-5 . . TRBV19 TGTGCCAGTAGGGGAGAAACATATAGCAATCAGCCCCAGCATTTT CASRGETYSNQPQHF
TRBJ2-5 . . TRBV29-1 TGCAGCGTTGAATTACTATGGGCCCAGTACTTC CSVELLWAQYF
TRBJ1-2 TRBD1 . TRBV18 TGTGCCAGCTCACCTGGACAGGGGATCTATGGCTACACCTTC CASSPGQGIYGYTF
TRBJ1-1 TRBD1 . TRBV29-1 TGCAGCGTGGTCGACAGGGGGTACACTGAAGCTTTCTTT CSVVDRGYTEAFF
TRBJ1-5 . . TRBV28 TGTGCCAGCAGATCCGGGGTTGATCAGCCCCAGCATTTT CASRSGVDQPQHF
TRBJ1-2 . . TRBV3-1/TRBV3-2 TGTGCCAGCAGCCAGGGCCAGGGGATGGGCTATGGCTACACCTTC CASSQGQGMGYGYTF
TRBJ1-4 TRBD1 . TRBV5-6 TGTGCCAGCAGCCTGACAGGGGCGGGAGAAAAACTGTTTTTT CASSLTGAGEKLFF
TRBJ2-5 . . TRBV5-6 TGTGCCAGCAGCTTTCCGGGGGTGGAGACCCAGTACTTC CASSFPGVETQYF
TRBJ1-5 . . TRBV10-2 TGCGCCAGCAGTGATAGACAGTATAGCAATCAGCCCCAGCATTTT CASSDRQYSNQPQHF
TRBJ1-2 . . TRBV5-1 TGCGCCAGCAGCTTGGCCCTGACAGTTAACTATGGCTACACCTTC CASSLALTVNYGYTF
TRBJ2-7 TRBD1 . TRBV18 TGTGCCAGCTCAGGGGACAGACGCTCCTACGAGCAGTACTTC CASSGDRRSYEQYF
TRBJ2-2 TRBD1 . TRBV28 TGTGCCAGCAGTTCCTATCGTGACAGGGTGCGGACCGGGGAGCTGTTTTTT CASSSYRDRVRTGELFF
TRBJ2-2 TRBD2 . TRBV2 TGTGCCAGCACGGATCGGGGGGGCGAGGTTGGGGAGCTGTTTTTT CASTDRGGEVGELFF
TRBJ1-5 . . TRBV19 TGTGCCAGTAGTGCGGCGGGAATAAATCAGCCCCAGCATTTT CASSAAGINQPQHF
TRBJ2-7 . . TRBV2 TGTGCCAGCAGTGAAGGAGCAGGGATAGGCTACGAGCAGTACTTC CASSEGAGIGYEQYF
TRBJ2-3 TRBD2 few TRBV10-3 TGTGCCTCGAGGACTAGCGGGGAACTCACAGATACGCAGTATTTT CASRTSGELTDTQYF
TRBJ2-7 TRBD2 few TRBV7-9 TGTGCCAGCAGCTTACTCATCCGGGGGGGCCGCTACGAGCAGTACTTC CASSLLIRGGRYEQYF
TRBJ2-7 TRBD1 . TRBV11-2 TGTGCCAGCAGCTTACGGTGGACAGGGTCATTCTACGAGCAGTACTTC CASSLRWTGSFYEQYF
TRBJ2-7 TRBD1 once TRBV5-1 TGCGCCAGCAGCTTGGACCACAGGGGTATTAAGGACGAGCAGTACTTC CASSLDHRGIKDEQYF
TRBJ1-3 . . TRBV7-9 TGTGCCAGCAGCTTATCGTCTGACACCATATATTTT CASSLSSDTIYF
TRBJ2-1 TRBD2 . TRBV5-1 TGCGCCAGCAGCCCCCCATCTAGCGGGAGCTACAATGAGCAGTTCTTC CASSPPSSGSYNEQFF
TRBJ1-4 TRBD1 . TRBV5-1 TGCGCCAGCAGGCGAGTATACAGGGGCCAGAATGAAAAACTGTTTTTT CASRRVYRGQNEKLFF
TRBJ1-4 . . TRBV2 TGTGCCAGCACACGAGCCCTCGGCGGTGAAAAACTGTTTTTT CASTRALGGEKLFF
TRBJ2-1 . . TRBV5-1 TGCGCCAGCAGCTTGGAAGGGGCTCTCTACAATGAGCAGTTCTTC CASSLEGALYNEQFF
TRBJ2-3 TRBD2 . TRBV4-1 TGCGCCAGCAGCCAAGCCACTAGCGGGGCGGCACGCGGGGAACCAGATACGCAGTATTTT CASSQATSGAARGEPDTQYF
TRBJ1-1 . . TRBV10-3 TGTGCCATCACGAGTGGACTTGACGTGTGGGCTTTCTTT CAITSGLDVWAFF
TRBJ2-7 . . TRBV3-1/TRBV3-2 TGTGCCAGCAGCCGCCAGGTCTACGAGCAGTACTTC CASSRQVYEQYF
TRBJ2-7 TRBD2 . TRBV7-3 TGTGCCAGCAGCGCCATCCGATCCGGGACTAGCGGGAGGGCCTATGCCGAGCAGTACTTC CASSAIRSGTSGRAYAEQYF
TRBJ1-6 TRBD1 . TRBV6-5 TGTGCCACCGCGGATGGACAGGGCCCAAATTCACCCCTCCACTTT CATADGQGPNSPLHF
TRBJ2-5 . . TRBV18 TGTGCCAGCTCATCCGGGTACCAAGAGACCCAGTACTTC CASSSGYQETQYF
TRBJ1-1 . . TRBV28 TGTGCCAGCACGGGCATGGTTCGAGAGCGGGAAGCTTTCTTT CASTGMVREREAFF
TRBJ1-5 TRBD1 . TRBV6-5 TGTGCCGTACAGGGGGCTGTGGGTCAGCCCCAGCATTTT CAVQGAVGQPQHF